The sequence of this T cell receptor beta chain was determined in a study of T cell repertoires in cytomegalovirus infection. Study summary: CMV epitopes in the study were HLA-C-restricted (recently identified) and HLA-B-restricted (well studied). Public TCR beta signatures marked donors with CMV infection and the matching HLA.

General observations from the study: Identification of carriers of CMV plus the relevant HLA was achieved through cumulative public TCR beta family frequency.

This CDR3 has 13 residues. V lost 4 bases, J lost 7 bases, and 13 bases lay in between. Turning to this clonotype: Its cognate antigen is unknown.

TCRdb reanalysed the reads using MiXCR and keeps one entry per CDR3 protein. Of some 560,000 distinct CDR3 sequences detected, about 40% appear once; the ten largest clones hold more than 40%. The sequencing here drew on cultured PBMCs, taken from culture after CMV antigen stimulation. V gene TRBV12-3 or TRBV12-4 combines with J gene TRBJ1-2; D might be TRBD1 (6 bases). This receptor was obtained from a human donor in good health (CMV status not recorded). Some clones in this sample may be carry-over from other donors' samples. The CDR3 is CASSSTTGSGYTF. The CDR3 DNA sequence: TGTGCCAGCAGTTCAACAACAGGGTCTGGCTACACCTTC.